What follows are 11 T cell receptor beta chains derived from one specimen sequenced in a study of CD8+ T cells in alopecia areata (dated by TCRdb to the late 2010s). The sample's time point label is to be understood as: baseline before oral tofacitinib. The library relied on the immunoSEQ multiplex PCR assay. For TCR sequencing, RNA was extracted from every sample and reverse transcribed into cDNA to serve as template. TCRdb obtained this table from immuneACCESS and retained in-frame rearrangements with V and J assigned. These tables miss some clones; where compared with another copy, unresolved V genes account for less than half of the shortfall, and the remainder is unexplained. In all, the sample holds some 170,000 clones, and more than 60% of those were seen once. The top ten clones comprise more than 1.5% of the sample. The specimen was CD4+ T cells sorted from blood, collected at week 0. These TCRs come from a human donor with alopecia areata.

This sequence joins TRBV25-1 and TRBJ1-6; D remains ambiguous. The CDR3 contains 13 residues. Germline V gene data show CDR1 as MGHDK and CDR2 as SYGVNS. Trimming pared 10 bases from V and 7 bases from J, leaving 14 bases between. Here the CDR3 DNA reads TGTGCCACCAAAAGGGAGGGAAATTCACCCCTCCACTTT. Its protein product is CATKREGNSPLHF.

The chain joins TRBV9 to TRBJ1-6; unclear D gene. Trimming left V 0 bases short and J 9 bases short, with 10 bases between. This CDR3 spans 14 amino acids. In germline, CDR1 is SGDLS, CDR2 YYNGEE. Written as DNA, the CDR3 is TGTGCCAGCAGCGTAGTAGAGGGAACTTCACCCCTCCACTTT. As protein: CASSVVEGTSPLHF.

The chain recombines TRBV19 with TRBJ2-1; no definite D call. V was pared by 3 bases and J by 9 bases, with 21 bases between. The CDR3 loop spans 16 amino acids. Germline CDR1 LNHDA, CDR2 SQIVND (reference sequence). CDR3 coding DNA: TGTGCCAGTAGTATGTTAGGGAATATCGGTAGAGGTGAGCAGTTCTTC. It is translated as CASSMLGNIGRGEQFF.

This clone was detected a few times. The chain uses TRBV29-1 and TRBJ2-3, with 11 nucleotides matching TRBD2. Germline V gene sequence: CDR1 SQVTM, CDR2 ANQGSEA. The CDR3 consists of 15 residues. Losses at the gene ends were 7 bases for V and 3 bases for J; bases not matched to a gene: 9. The CDR3 bases are TGCAGCGCACTGACTAGCGGGGTTTCGACAGATACGCAGTATTTT. It translates to CSALTSGVSTDTQYF.

The chain uses TRBV7-7 and TRBJ2-2; tentatively, D is TRBD2 (6 bases). Germline CDR1 reads SSHAT; CDR2 reads FNYEAQ (reference sequence). Trimming stripped 7 bases from V and 8 bases from J, with 8 bases between. CDR3 size: 11 residues. CDR3 sequence (DNA): TGTGCCAGCACCGGGGGAGGGGAGCTGTTTTTT. This gives the protein CASTGGGELFF.

This chain uses TRBV29-1 with TRBJ2-3; no clear D gene. Looked up from germline, CDR1 is SQVTM and CDR2 is ANQGSEA. The V end lost 3 bases, the J end lost 3 bases, and 7 bases lay between the germline ends. The CDR3 runs 12 residues. This chain's CDR3 is CSVDVGTDTQYF. The DNA for the CDR3 is TGCAGCGTTGACGTGGGGACAGATACGCAGTATTTT.

A few counts support this clone. V usage is TRBV19 and J usage is TRBJ1-2, with 7 bases fitting TRBD1. Germline CDR1 is LNHDA and CDR2 is SQIVND (reference sequence). The CDR3 is 15 residues long. V lost 6 bases, J lost 8 bases, and 15 bases stayed unmatched. The CDR3 reads CASRTGQALTTGYTF. The CDR3 DNA is TGTGCCAGTAGGACAGGACAGGCTTTAACCACCGGCTACACCTTC.

V is TRBV10-2 and J is TRBJ2-5; TRBD1 or TRBD2 may be the D gene (5 bases each). There are 16 residues in the CDR3. From germline, CDR1 is WSHSY and CDR2 SAAADI. V was clipped by 0 bases and J by 5 bases, with 16 bases between them. DNA for the CDR3: TGCGCCAGCAGTGAGTCGGTCGGGGCTGGATACGAGACCCAGTACTTC. Translated, it gives CASSESVGAGYETQYF.

The V gene is TRBV4-3, the J gene TRBJ2-2; possible D gene TRBD1, 6 bases. V gave up 0 bases and J gave up 3 bases, with 11 bases separating them. Germline V gene sequence: CDR1 LGHNA, CDR2 YSLEER. The CDR3 is 16 amino acids. The CDR3 is CASSQDINRDTGELFF. The DNA of the CDR3 is TGCGCCAGCAGCCAAGATATAAACAGGGACACCGGGGAGCTGTTTTTT.

Notes on this clone: The CDR3 ends on some other residue instead of the conserved phenylalanine or tryptophan, so this is likely a read error. The V gene is TRBV30, the J gene TRBJ1-2; 8 positions match TRBD1. The CDR3 contains 13 residues. The germline V gene has CDR1 GTSNPN and CDR2 SVGIG (reference sequence). Germline trimming cut 2 bases from V and 6 bases from J; bases unmatched to any gene: 5. Here the CDR3 DNA reads TGTGCCTGGAGTCCAGGGGGCGTTGATGGCTACACCCTC. This codes for CAWSPGGVDGYTL.

The chain is built from TRBV30 and TRBJ1-2; D call uncertain. The CDR3 contains 12 residues. The germline V gene has CDR1 GTSNPN and CDR2 SVGIG (reference sequence). Trimming shortened V by 3 bases and J by 4 bases, and 9 bases separated the two germline ends. CDR3 nucleotides: TGTGCCTGGAGGGCTAACGGCTATGGCTACACCTTC. Its translation is CAWRANGYGYTF.